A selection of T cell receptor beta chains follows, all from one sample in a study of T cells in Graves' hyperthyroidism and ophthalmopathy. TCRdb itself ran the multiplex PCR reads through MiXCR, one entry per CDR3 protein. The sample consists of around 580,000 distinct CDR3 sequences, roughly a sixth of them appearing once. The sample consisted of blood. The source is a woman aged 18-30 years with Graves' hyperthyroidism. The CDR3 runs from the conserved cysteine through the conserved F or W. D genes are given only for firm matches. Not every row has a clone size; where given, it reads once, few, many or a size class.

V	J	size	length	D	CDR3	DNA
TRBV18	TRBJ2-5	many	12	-	CASSPTQETQYF	TGTGCCAGCTCACCGACGCAGGAGACCCAGTACTTC
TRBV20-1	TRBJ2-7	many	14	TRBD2	CSARGERETYEQYF	TGCAGTGCTCGGGGGGAGCGGGAGACCTACGAGCAGTACTTC
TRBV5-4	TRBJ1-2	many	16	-	CASSLRRYTPNYGYTF	TGTGCCAGCAGCTTGAGACGATACACGCCCAACTATGGCTACACCTTC
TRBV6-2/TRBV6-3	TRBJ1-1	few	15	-	CASSYRRDGTTEAFF	TGTGCCAGCAGTTATCGCCGGGACGGTACTACTGAAGCTTTCTTT
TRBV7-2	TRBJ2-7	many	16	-	CASSLAGDIRSYEQYF	TGTGCCAGCAGCTTAGCGGGGGACATACGCTCCTACGAGCAGTACTTC
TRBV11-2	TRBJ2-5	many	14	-	CASSLDFQEETQYF	TGTGCCAGCAGCTTAGACTTCCAGGAGGAGACCCAGTACTTC
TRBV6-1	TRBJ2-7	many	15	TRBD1	CASSPGTGGFYEQYF	TGTGCCAGCAGCCCCGGGACAGGGGGCTTCTACGAGCAGTACTTC
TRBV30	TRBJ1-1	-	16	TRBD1	CAWSRTGAPLNTEAFF	TGTGCCTGGAGTCGGACAGGGGCCCCGCTGAACACTGAAGCTTTCTTT
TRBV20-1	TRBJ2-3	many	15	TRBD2	CSASHFSGRADTQYF	TGCAGTGCTAGTCATTTTAGCGGGAGAGCAGATACGCAGTATTTT
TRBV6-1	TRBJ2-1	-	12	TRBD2	CASRLAGDEQFF	TGTGCCAGCAGATTGGCGGGAGATGAGCAGTTCTTC
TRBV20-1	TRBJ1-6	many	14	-	CSASLGAQGSPLHF	TGCAGTGCCTCCCTGGGGGCCCAGGGTTCACCCCTCCACTTT
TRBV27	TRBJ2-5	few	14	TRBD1	CASSSEGGRETQYF	TGTGCCAGCAGTTCCGAAGGGGGCCGAGAGACCCAGTACTTC
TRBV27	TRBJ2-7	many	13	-	CASSYKSSYEQYF	TGTGCCAGCAGCTACAAGAGCTCCTACGAGCAGTACTTC
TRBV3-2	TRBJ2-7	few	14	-	CASNQDRAGHEQYF	TGTGCCAGCAACCAAGACAGGGCAGGCCACGAGCAGTACTTC
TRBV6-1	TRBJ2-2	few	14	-	CASAKRSNTGELFF	TGTGCCAGCGCGAAGCGTTCGAACACCGGGGAGCTGTTTTTT
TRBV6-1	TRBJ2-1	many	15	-	CASNPRGSSYNEQFF	TGTGCCAGCAATCCCAGGGGAAGCTCCTACAATGAGCAGTTCTTC
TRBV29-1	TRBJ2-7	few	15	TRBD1	CSVAQTETGGNEQYF	TGCAGCGTTGCTCAGACCGAAACAGGGGGAAACGAGCAGTACTTC
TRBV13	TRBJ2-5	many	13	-	CASSEQWEETQYF	TGTGCCAGCAGCGAACAGTGGGAGGAGACCCAGTACTTC
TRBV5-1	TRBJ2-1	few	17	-	CASSLLMEGAFYNEQFF	TGCGCCAGCAGCTTGTTGATGGAGGGGGCCTTCTACAATGAGCAGTTCTTC
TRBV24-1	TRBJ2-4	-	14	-	CATSGRGIGNIQYF	TGTGCCACCAGTGGTCGGGGGATTGGAAACATTCAGTACTTC
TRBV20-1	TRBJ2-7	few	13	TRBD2	CSATGTSAYEQYF	TGCAGTGCCACCGGGACTAGCGCCTACGAGCAGTACTTC
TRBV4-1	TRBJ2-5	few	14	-	CASSQDWLRETQYF	TGCGCCAGCAGCCAAGACTGGCTGCGGGAGACCCAGTACTTC
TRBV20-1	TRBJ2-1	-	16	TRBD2	CSATGTSGSSYNEQFF	TGCAGTGCTACCGGGACTAGCGGGAGCTCCTACAATGAGCAGTTCTTC
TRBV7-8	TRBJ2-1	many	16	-	CASSSDRTGDYNEQFF	TGTGCCAGCAGCTCAGACCGGACTGGAGATTACAATGAGCAGTTCTTC
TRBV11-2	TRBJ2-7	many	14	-	CASSPIRIFYEQYF	TGTGCCAGCAGCCCGATCAGGATATTCTACGAGCAGTACTTC
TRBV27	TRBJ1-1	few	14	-	CASSLEGTLRDAFF	TGTGCCAGCAGTTTAGAGGGGACCCTAAGGGACGCTTTCTTT
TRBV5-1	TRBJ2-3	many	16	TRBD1	CASSAPGTGLTDTQYF	TGCGCCAGCAGCGCACCCGGGACAGGGCTTACAGATACGCAGTATTTT
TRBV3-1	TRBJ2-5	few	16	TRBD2	CASSQGTSGAQETQYF	TGTGCCAGCAGCCAAGGGACTAGCGGGGCCCAAGAGACCCAGTACTTC
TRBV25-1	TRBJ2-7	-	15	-	CASSGKLGRDYEQYF	TGTGCCAGCAGTGGTAAATTGGGCAGAGACTACGAGCAGTACTTC
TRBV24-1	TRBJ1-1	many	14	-	CATQGGTLNTEAFF	TGTGCCACCCAAGGGGGGACCTTGAACACTGAAGCTTTCTTT
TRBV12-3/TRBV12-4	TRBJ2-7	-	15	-	CASSLPWAGRYEQYF	TGTGCCAGCAGTCTCCCATGGGCGGGACGATACGAGCAGTACTTC
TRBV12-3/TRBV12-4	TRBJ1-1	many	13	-	CASSRGANTEAFF	TGTGCCAGCAGTCGGGGGGCGAACACTGAAGCTTTCTTT
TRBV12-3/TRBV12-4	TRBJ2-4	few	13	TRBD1	CASSTGVMDIQYF	TGTGCCAGCAGCACAGGGGTCATGGACATTCAGTACTTC
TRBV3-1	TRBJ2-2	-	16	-	CASSQDLGFRAGELFF	TGTGCCAGCAGCCAAGACTTGGGGTTTCGCGCCGGGGAGCTGTTTTTT
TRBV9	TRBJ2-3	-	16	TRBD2	CASSVEGLAGLDTQYF	TGTGCCAGCAGCGTAGAAGGACTAGCGGGCTTAGATACGCAGTATTTT
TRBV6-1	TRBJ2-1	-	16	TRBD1	CASSDTGGSSYNEQFF	TGTGCCAGCAGCGACACAGGGGGCAGCTCCTACAATGAGCAGTTCTTC
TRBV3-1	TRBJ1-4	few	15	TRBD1	CASSLRGQGSEKLFF	TGTGCCAGCAGCCTCCGGGGACAGGGAAGTGAAAAACTGTTTTTT
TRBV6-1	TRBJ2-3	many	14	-	CAGGGGGQGDTQYF	TGTGCCGGGGGGGGCGGGGGCCAAGGAGATACGCAGTATTTT
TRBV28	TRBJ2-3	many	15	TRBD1	CASRTGGGRTDTQYF	TGTGCCAGCAGGACAGGGGGCGGGAGGACAGATACGCAGTATTTT
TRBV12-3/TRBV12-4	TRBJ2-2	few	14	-	CASPAGENTGELFF	TGTGCCAGCCCGGCAGGGGAGAACACCGGGGAGCTGTTTTTT
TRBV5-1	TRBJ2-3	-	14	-	CASSFEGRIDTQYF	TGCGCCAGCAGCTTCGAGGGCCGGATAGATACGCAGTATTTT
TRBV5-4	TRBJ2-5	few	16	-	CASSQEGRTSGETQYF	TGTGCCAGCAGCCAAGAAGGCCGTACATCTGGGGAGACCCAGTACTTC
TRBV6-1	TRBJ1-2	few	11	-	CASRDVYGYTF	TGTGCCAGCAGAGATGTCTATGGCTACACCTTC
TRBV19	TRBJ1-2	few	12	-	CASSFGCYGYTF	TGTGCCAGTAGTTTTGGATGCTATGGCTACACCTTC
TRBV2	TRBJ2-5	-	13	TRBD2	CASKLARGETQYF	TGTGCCAGCAAACTAGCGAGGGGTGAGACCCAGTACTTC
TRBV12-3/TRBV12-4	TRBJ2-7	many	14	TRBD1	CASSPETGTNEQYF	TGTGCCAGCAGTCCAGAGACAGGGACCAACGAGCAGTACTTC
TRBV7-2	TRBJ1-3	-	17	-	CASSLALGHGPGNTIYF	TGTGCCAGCAGCTTAGCGCTAGGACATGGCCCTGGAAACACCATATATTTT
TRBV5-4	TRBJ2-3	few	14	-	CASSPVQPTDTQYF	TGTGCCAGCAGCCCGGTACAGCCCACAGATACGCAGTATTTT
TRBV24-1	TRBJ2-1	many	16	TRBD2	CATSDAGLAGINEQFF	TGTGCCACCAGTGATGCCGGACTAGCGGGGATTAATGAGCAGTTCTTC
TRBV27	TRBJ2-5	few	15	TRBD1	CASSGRGRGGETQYF	TGTGCCAGCAGTGGCAGGGGGCGAGGAGGTGAGACCCAGTACTTC
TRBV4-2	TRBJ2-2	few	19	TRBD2	CASSQDLHSAGGPSGELFF	TGTGCCAGCAGCCAAGATCTGCATTCGGCGGGGGGGCCTAGCGGGGAGCTGTTTTTT
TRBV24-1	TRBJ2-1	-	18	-	CATSDSGGLGGLYNEQFF	TGTGCCACCAGTGATTCGGGGGGATTGGGGGGGCTTTACAATGAGCAGTTCTTC